Each of the 14 T cell receptor beta chains below was sequenced from the same sample in a study of blood T cells in healthy people across ages. Together with a sample-barcoded 5' primer, a J-beta primer mix was included in a second PCR lasting roughly 6 to 12 cycles. TCRdb fed the 5' RACE reads into MiXCR, producing one record per CDR3 protein. The table records nearly 1 million distinct CDR3 sequences, just over 50% of them present only once. The sample consisted of blood. These receptors originate from a woman aged 60 to 75 in good health.

This chain uses TRBV4-1 with TRBJ2-5; D unclear. The V and J ends lost 4 bases and 5 bases respectively, with 17 bases between them. This CDR3 region has 15 residues. CDR1 is MGHRA, CDR2 YSYEKL, per germline. CDR3 protein: CASSPSAGVTETQYF. The CDR3 DNA sequence: TGCGCCAGCAGCCCCAGCGCTGGAGTTACGGAGACCCAGTACTTC.

The chain is built from TRBV12-3 or TRBV12-4 and TRBJ2-7; 7 bases fit TRBD1. The CDR3 covers 14 residues. Trimming took 4 bases from V and 7 from J; bases not matched to a gene: 10. The CDR3 here is CASSSRQGFGEQYF. CDR3 sequence (DNA): TGTGCCAGCAGTTCGCGACAGGGTTTCGGAGAGCAGTACTTC.

CDR3 nucleotide sequence: TGCAGTGCTCGAAAGCGGAACTCCTACAATGAGCAGTTCTTC. It translates to CSARKRNSYNEQFF. V usage is TRBV20-1 and J usage is TRBJ2-1; the D gene is possibly TRBD2 (5 bases). The CDR3 is 14 residues long. With 5 bases removed from V and 0 bases from J, the gap between germline ends came to 11 bases. Germline assignment: CDR1 DFQATT and CDR2 SNEGSKA (reference sequence).

The chain couples TRBV4-1 to TRBJ2-7; 7 bases are shared with TRBD2. The CDR3 has 17 residues. In germline, CDR1 is MGHRA, CDR2 YSYEKL. Losses at the gene ends were 0 bases for V and 3 bases for J; bases not matched to a gene: 11. This chain's CDR3 is CASSQDRRGGIYYEQYF. CDR3 DNA sequence: TGCGCCAGCAGCCAAGATAGGAGGGGAGGGATTTACTACGAGCAGTACTTC.

On this clonotype: Possible read error: a much larger clone is one base away. The V and J genes are TRBV3-1 and TRBJ2-1; no firm D call. Germline assignment: CDR1 LGHDT and CDR2 YNNKEL (reference sequence). The CDR3 spans 12 residues. CDR3 protein: CVSSQAESEQFF. In DNA, the CDR3 is TGTGTCAGCAGCCAAGCCGAGAGTGAGCAGTTCTTC.

DNA of the CDR3: TGTGCCAGCAGCTTAGCAGGGCTAGCGGGAAACGAGCAGTACTTC. It translates to CASSLAGLAGNEQYF. The chain has TRBV7-9 and TRBJ2-7; TRBD2 agrees at 9 bases. This CDR3 is 15 amino acids long. V shed 0 bases, J shed 5 bases, and the junction held 5 bases outside the gene matches. Germline CDR1 and CDR2: SEHNR and FQNEAQ (reference sequence). Together with reference TRBV7-9 and TRBJ2-7, the CDR3 gives the full variable domain: DTGVSQNPRHKITKRGQNVTFRCDPISEHNRLYWYRQTLGQGPEFLTYFQNEAQLEKSRLLSDRFSAERPKGSFSTLEIQRTEQGDSAMYLCASSLAGLAGNEQYFGPGTRLTVT.

This clonotype was counted ten times or more. V and J are TRBV3-1 and TRBJ2-1, with 8 bases identical to TRBD2. CDR3 size: 14 residues. After removal of 0 bases from V and 10 bases from J, the junction contained 5 bases not matched to a gene. CDR1 and CDR2 from the germline V gene are LGHDT and YNNKEL (reference sequence). CDR3 coding DNA: TGTGCCAGCAGCCAAGACGGACTAGCCAGAGAGCAGTTCTTC. Protein sequence: CASSQDGLAREQFF.

The chain uses TRBV7-2 and TRBJ2-1; 10 bases line up with TRBD2. The trim removed 5 bases at V and 3 bases at J, leaving 4 bases unmatched. Germline loops: CDR1 SGHTA, CDR2 FQGNSA. This CDR3 is built from 15 residues. CDR3 protein: CASSVTSGVYNEQFF. CDR3 DNA: TGTGCCAGCAGCGTAACTAGCGGGGTCTACAATGAGCAGTTCTTC.

V gene TRBV6-6 combines with J gene TRBJ2-2; TRBD1 matches at 7 bases. Germline CDR1 and CDR2: MNHNY and SVGAGI (reference sequence). This CDR3 contains 15 residues. J was trimmed by 3 bases and V by 0 bases; bases with no gene match: 1. The CDR3 coding sequence is TGTGCCAGCAGTTACTCGGGACAGCACACCGGGGAGCTGTTTTTT. As protein: CASSYSGQHTGELFF.

The genes are TRBV4-1 and TRBJ1-2, with 12 nucleotides matching TRBD1. CDR3 size: 17 residues. J gave up 5 bases and V 1 base, and 8 bases lay outside the gene matches. Germline CDR1 and CDR2: MGHRA and YSYEKL. The CDR3 DNA reads TGCGCCAGCAGCCAAGGCTTAGGGACAGGGGGCTGGTATGGCTACACCTTC. The encoded protein is CASSQGLGTGGWYGYTF.

This clonotype was observed a few times. The CDR3 nucleotides read TGTGCCAGCAGTTTAATTTCCAGGGCTCATGGCTACACCTTC. It yields the protein CASSLISRAHGYTF. The chain is built from TRBV28 and TRBJ1-2; tentative D call: TRBD1 (5 bases). The CDR3 has 14 amino acids. Germline V gives CDR1 MDHEN, CDR2 SYDVKM. V was cut by 2 bases and J by 6 bases, with 13 bases left in between.

The chain employs TRBV5-1 and TRBJ2-5; possibly TRBD1 for D (5 bases). The V gene lost 0 bases and the J gene lost 4 bases, with 13 bases spanning the gap. This CDR3 has 15 residues. The germline gives CDR1 SGHRS, CDR2 YFSETQ. The CDR3 is CASSLVDYRRETQYF. The CDR3 nucleotides read TGCGCCAGCAGCTTGGTTGATTACAGGCGAGAGACCCAGTACTTC. Full variable domain (rest looked up from reference TRBV5-1 and TRBJ2-5): KAGVTQTPRYLIKTRGQQVTLSCSPISGHRSVSWYQQTPGQGLQFLFEYFSETQRNKGNFPGRFSGRQFSNSRSEMNVSTLELGDSALYLCASSLVDYRRETQYFGPGTRLLVL.

This chain joins TRBV2 and TRBJ2-5; D uncertain. CDR1 is SNHLY and CDR2 is FYNNEI in the germline V gene. The V gene lost 1 base and the J gene lost 1 base, with 16 bases spanning the gap. This CDR3 contains 17 residues. The chain's CDR3 is CASSEDGLPNAQETQYF. The CDR3 nucleotides read TGTGCCAGCAGTGAAGATGGGTTACCAAATGCCCAAGAGACCCAGTACTTC. The variable domain in full, completed from reference TRBV2 and TRBJ2-5, reads EPEVTQTPSHQVTQMGQEVILRCVPISNHLYFYWYRQILGQKVEFLVSFYNNEISEKSEIFDDQFSVERPDGSNFTLKIRSTKLEDSAMYFCASSEDGLPNAQETQYFGPGTRLLVL.

The chain carries TRBV2 and TRBJ2-7; no firm D call. Deletions cut 1 base from V and 3 bases from J, with 4 bases between. The CDR3 length is 12 residues. CDR1 SNHLY and CDR2 FYNNEI come from the germline V gene. In nucleotides, the CDR3 is TGTGCCAGCAGTGAAGAGTTCTACGAGCAGTACTTC. It yields the protein CASSEEFYEQYF.